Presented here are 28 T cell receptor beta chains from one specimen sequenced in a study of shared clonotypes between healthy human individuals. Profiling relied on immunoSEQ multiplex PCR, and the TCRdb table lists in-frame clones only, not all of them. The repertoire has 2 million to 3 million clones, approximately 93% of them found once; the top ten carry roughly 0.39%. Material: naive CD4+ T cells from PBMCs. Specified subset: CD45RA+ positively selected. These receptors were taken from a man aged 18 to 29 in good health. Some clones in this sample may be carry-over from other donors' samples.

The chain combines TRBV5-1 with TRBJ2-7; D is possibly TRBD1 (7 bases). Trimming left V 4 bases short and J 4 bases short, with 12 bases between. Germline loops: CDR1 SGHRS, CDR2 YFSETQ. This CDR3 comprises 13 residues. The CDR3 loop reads CASSRQGGYEQYF. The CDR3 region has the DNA TGCGCCAGCAGCCGCCAGGGGGGTTACGAGCAGTACTTC.

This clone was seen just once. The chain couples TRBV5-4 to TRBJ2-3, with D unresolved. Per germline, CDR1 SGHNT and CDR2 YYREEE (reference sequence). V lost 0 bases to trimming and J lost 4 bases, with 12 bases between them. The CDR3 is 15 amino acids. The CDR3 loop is CASSLVAPGADTQYF. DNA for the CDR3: TGTGCCAGCAGCTTGGTTGCCCCTGGCGCAGATACGCAGTATTTT.

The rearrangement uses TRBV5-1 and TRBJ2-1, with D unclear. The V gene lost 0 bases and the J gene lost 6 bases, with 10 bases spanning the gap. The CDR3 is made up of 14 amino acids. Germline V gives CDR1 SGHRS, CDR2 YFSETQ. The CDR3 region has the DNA TGCGCCAGCAGCTTGGTGTTCGGACCCAATGAGCAGTTCTTC. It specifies CASSLVFGPNEQFF.

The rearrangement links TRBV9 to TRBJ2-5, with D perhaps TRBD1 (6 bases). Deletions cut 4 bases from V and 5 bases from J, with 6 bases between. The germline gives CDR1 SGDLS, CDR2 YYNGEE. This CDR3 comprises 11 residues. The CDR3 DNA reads TGTGCCAGCAGCCAGGGGGAGACCCAGTACTTC. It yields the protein CASSQGETQYF.

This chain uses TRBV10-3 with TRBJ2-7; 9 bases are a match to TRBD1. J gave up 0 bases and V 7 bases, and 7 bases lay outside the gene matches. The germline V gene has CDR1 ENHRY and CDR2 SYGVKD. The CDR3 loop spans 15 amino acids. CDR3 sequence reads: CAINGQGNSSYEQYF. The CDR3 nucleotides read TGTGCCATCAACGGACAGGGGAATTCCTCCTACGAGCAGTACTTC.

The CDR3: CASSPGTGSAYEQYF. DNA of the CDR3: TGTGCCAGCTCACCCGGGACAGGGAGCGCCTACGAGCAGTACTTC. The chain couples TRBV18 to TRBJ2-7; TRBD1 agrees at 9 bases. Germline values: CDR1 KGHSH, CDR2 LQKENI. The CDR3 has 15 amino acids. Trimming cost V 3 bases and J 2 bases; bases outside gene matches: 5.

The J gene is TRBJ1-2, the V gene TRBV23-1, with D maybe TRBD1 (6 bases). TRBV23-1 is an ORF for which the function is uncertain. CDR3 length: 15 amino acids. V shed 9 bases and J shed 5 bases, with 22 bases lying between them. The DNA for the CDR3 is TGCGCCAGAGGACCCGGACAGACTAAAAATTATGGCTACACCTTC. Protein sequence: CARGPGQTKNYGYTF.

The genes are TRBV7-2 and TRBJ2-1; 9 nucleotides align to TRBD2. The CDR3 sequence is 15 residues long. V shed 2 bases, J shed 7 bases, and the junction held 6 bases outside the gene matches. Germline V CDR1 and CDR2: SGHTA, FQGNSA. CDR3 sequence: CASSLLLAGRNEQFF. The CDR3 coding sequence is TGTGCCAGCAGCTTACTCCTAGCGGGAAGGAATGAGCAGTTCTTC.

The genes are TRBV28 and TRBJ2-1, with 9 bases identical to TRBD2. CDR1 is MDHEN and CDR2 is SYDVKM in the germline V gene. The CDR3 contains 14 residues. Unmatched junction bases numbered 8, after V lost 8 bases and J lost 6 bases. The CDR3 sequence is CASLGTSKRNEQFF. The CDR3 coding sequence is TGTGCCAGCCTGGGGACTAGCAAACGCAATGAGCAGTTCTTC.

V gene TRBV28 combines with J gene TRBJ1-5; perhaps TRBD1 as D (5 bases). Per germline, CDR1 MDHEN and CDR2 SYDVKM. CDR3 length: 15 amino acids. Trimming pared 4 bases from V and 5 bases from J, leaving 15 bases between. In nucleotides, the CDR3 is TGTGCCAGCAGTTCCCGGGACGGATTTCATCAGCCCCAGCATTTT. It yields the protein CASSSRDGFHQPQHF.

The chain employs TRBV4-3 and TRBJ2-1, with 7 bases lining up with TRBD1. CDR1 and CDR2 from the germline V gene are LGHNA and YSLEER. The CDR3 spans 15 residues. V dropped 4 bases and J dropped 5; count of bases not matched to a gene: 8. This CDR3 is CASSPPGQPNNEQFF. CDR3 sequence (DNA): TGCGCCAGCAGCCCGCCGGGACAGCCGAACAATGAGCAGTTCTTC.

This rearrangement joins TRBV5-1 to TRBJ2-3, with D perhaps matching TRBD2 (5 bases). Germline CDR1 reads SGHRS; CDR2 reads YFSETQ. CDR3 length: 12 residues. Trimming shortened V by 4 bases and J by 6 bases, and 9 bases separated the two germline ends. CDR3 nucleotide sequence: TGCGCCAGCAGCCAGGACTGGGATACGCAGTATTTT. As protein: CASSQDWDTQYF.

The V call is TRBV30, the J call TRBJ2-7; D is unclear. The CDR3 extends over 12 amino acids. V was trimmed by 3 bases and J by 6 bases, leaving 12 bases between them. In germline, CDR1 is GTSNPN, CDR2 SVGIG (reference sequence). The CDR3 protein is CAWRGNPGEQYF. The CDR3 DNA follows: TGTGCCTGGAGAGGGAACCCCGGCGAGCAGTACTTC.

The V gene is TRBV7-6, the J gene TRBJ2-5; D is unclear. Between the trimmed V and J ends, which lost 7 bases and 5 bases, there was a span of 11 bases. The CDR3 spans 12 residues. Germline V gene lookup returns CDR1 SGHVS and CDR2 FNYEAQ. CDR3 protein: CASTANRETQYF. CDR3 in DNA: TGTGCCAGCACCGCCAATAGGGAGACCCAGTACTTC.

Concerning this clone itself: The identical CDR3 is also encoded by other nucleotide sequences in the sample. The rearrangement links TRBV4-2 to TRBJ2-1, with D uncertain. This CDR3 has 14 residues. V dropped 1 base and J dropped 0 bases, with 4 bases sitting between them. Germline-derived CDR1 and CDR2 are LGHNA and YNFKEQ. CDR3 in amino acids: CASSQGGSYNEQFF. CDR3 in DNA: TGTGCCAGCAGCCAAGGGGGCTCCTACAATGAGCAGTTCTTC.

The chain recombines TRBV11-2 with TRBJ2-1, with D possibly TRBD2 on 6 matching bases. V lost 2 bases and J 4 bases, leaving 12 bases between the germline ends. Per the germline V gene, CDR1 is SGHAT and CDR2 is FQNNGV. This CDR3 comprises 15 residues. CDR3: CASSLSSGGYNEQFF. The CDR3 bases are TGTGCCAGCAGCTTATCTAGTGGGGGGTACAATGAGCAGTTCTTC.

CDR3 protein: CASSFRGPMEWSPTNEKLFF. The CDR3 DNA reads TGCGCCAGCAGCTTTAGGGGCCCTATGGAATGGTCCCCAACTAATGAAAAACTGTTTTTT. The V gene is TRBV5-1, the J gene TRBJ1-4, with D maybe TRBD1 (5 bases). Germline V CDR1 and CDR2: SGHRS, YFSETQ. V shed 2 bases and J shed 0 bases, with 23 bases lying between them. The CDR3 is 20 amino acids.

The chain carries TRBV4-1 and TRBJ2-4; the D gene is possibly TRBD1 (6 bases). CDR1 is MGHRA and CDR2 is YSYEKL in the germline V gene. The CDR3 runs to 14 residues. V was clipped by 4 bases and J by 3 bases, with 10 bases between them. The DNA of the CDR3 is TGCGCCAGCAGCCCCCGAGGGGGCAAAAACATTCAGTACTTC. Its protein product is CASSPRGGKNIQYF.

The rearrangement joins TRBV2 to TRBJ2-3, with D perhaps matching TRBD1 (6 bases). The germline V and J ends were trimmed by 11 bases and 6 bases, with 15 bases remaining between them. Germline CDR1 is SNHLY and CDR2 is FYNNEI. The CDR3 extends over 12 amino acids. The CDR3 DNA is TGTGCCGGGAGAGGGGGTGGGGATACGCAGTATTTT. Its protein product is CAGRGGGDTQYF.

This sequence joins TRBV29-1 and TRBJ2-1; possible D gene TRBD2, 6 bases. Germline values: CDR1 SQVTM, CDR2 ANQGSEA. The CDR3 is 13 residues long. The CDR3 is CREGTLSYNEQFF. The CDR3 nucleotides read TGCAGGGAGGGGACCCTCTCCTACAATGAGCAGTTCTTC.

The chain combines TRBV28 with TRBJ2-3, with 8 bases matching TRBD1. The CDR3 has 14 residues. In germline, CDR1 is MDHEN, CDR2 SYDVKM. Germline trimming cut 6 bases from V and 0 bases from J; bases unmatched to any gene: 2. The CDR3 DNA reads TGTGCCAGCAGGACAGGGGTGAGCACAGATACGCAGTATTTT. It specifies CASRTGVSTDTQYF. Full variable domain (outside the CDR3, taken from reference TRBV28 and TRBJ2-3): DVKVTQSSRYLVKRTGEKVFLECVQDMDHENMFWYRQDPGLGLRLIYFSYDVKMKEKGDIPEGYSVSREKKERFSLILESASTNQTSMYLCASRTGVSTDTQYFGPGTRLTVL.

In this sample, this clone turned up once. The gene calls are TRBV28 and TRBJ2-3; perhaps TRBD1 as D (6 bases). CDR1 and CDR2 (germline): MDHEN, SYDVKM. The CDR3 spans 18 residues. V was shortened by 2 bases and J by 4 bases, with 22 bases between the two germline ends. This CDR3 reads CASSLTREREGGADTQYF. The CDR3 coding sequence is TGTGCCAGCAGTTTAACGAGGGAAAGGGAAGGGGGTGCAGATACGCAGTATTTT.

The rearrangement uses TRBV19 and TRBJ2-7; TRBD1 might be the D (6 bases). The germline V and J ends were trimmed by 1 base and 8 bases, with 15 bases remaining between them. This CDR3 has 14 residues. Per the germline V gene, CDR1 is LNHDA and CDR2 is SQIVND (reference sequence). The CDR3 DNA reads TGTGCCAGTAGTATAGTCCCGCAGACAGGCCAGCAGTACTTC. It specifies CASSIVPQTGQQYF.

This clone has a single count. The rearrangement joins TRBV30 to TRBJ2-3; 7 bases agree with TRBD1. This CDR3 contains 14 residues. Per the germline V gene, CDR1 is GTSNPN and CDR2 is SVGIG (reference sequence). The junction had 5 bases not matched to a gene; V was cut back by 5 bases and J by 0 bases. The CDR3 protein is CAWQTGTSTDTQYF. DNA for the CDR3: TGTGCCTGGCAGACAGGGACCAGCACAGATACGCAGTATTTT.

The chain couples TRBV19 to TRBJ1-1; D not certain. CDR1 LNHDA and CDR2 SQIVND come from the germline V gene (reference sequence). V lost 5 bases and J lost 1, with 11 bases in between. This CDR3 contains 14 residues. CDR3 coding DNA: TGTGCCAGTAGTTCTTGGGCAGGGAACACTGAAGCTTTCTTT. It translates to CASSSWAGNTEAFF. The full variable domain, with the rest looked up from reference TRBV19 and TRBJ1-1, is DGGITQSPKYLFRKEGQNVTLSCEQNLNHDAMYWYRQDPGQGLRLIYYSQIVNDFQKGDIAEGYSVSREKKESFPLTVTSAQKNPTAFYLCASSSWAGNTEAFFGQGTRLTVV.

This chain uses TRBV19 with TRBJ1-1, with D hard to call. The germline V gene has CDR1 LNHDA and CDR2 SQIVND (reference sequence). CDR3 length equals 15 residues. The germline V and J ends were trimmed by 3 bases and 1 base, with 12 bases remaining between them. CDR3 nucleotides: TGTGCCAGTAGTATTGGAGGGAAGGCGAACACTGAAGCTTTCTTT. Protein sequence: CASSIGGKANTEAFF.

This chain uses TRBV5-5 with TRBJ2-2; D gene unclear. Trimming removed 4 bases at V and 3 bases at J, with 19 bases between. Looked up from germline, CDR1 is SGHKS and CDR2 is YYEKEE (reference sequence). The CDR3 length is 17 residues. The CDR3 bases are TGTGCCAGCAGCCCACGAGTACACGCTGGGGACACCGGGGAGCTGTTTTTT. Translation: CASSPRVHAGDTGELFF.

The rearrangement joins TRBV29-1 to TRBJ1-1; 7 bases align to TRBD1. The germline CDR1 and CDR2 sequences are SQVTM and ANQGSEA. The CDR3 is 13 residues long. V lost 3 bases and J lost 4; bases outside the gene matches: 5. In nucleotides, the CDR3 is TGCAGCGTTGATTTGTGGGACAGCACTGAAGCTTTCTTT. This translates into CSVDLWDSTEAFF.